A single TCR beta chain is shown here with its context. This entry is derived from a study of blood T cell repertoires in COVID-19. Profiling relied on immunoSEQ multiplex PCR, and the TCRdb table lists in-frame clones only, not all of them. The data show tens of thousands of clones, roughly 85% seen once. The trim removed 2 bases at V and 3 bases at J, leaving 10 bases unmatched. The CDR3 sequence is 16 residues long. Germline values: CDR1 MDHEN, CDR2 SYDVKM. The rearrangement links TRBV28 to TRBJ2-7; TRBD2 aligns across 7 bases. Input material: peripheral blood. This TCR derives from a man older than 75 with acute or convalescent COVID-19. CDR3 region: CASSLSRASGNYEQYF. Here the CDR3 DNA reads TGTGCCAGCAGTTTAAGCCGGGCTAGCGGAAACTACGAGCAGTACTTC.